This TCR beta chain was identified in a study of human T cells and chemical hapten exposure. CDR1 is KGHSH and CDR2 is LQKENI in the germline V gene. Trimming cost V 3 bases and J 3 bases, with 8 bases left between them. CDR3 length: 13 residues. In TCRdb, the RACE reads were re-called with MiXCR into one record per CDR3 protein. The sample yields 65,000 to 90,000 distinct CDR3 sequences, approximately 7% seen once. Described time point: patch test 2, 6 weeks after DPC sensitization. Treatment: therapeutic diphenylcyclopropenone sensitization with weekly scalp DPC. This clonotype was seen many times. The receptor comes from a woman in her 30s with alopecia areata. Some clones in this sample may be carry-over from other donors' samples. This rearrangement joins TRBV18 to TRBJ1-2, with D maybe TRBD1 (6 bases). This specimen was whole blood, taken in connection with sensitization to the hapten diphenylcyclopropenone (DPC). CDR3 loop: CASSPGHDYGYTF. CDR3 sequence (DNA): TGTGCCAGCTCACCGGGACATGACTATGGCTACACCTTC.